Shown below are 24 T cell receptor beta chains from a single sample sequenced in a study of shared clonotypes between healthy human individuals (dated by TCRdb to the early 2020s). The library was built by means of the immunoSEQ multiplex PCR assay. TCRdb limited this immuneACCESS table to in-frame rearrangements with V and J called. A share of clones is missing; checked studies link under half to unresolved V genes, and the rest is unexplained. The sample records more than 2 million clones, about 94% of which are singletons. The biggest ten clones account for around 0.13% of the sample. Sequencing input: naive CD4+ T cells sorted from blood. What the cell subset or site label conveys for this sample: CD45RA+ positively selected. Receptors originate from a man aged 18 to 29 in good health.

The chain has TRBV11-3 and TRBJ2-1; 15 positions agree with TRBD2. Germline loops: CDR1 SGHNT, CDR2 YENEEA. V lost 4 bases, J lost 1 base, and 5 bases stayed unmatched. The CDR3 consists of 18 residues. CDR3 region: CASSWGTSGRSSYNEQFF. The CDR3 region has the DNA TGTGCCAGCAGCTGGGGGACTAGCGGGAGGTCTTCCTACAATGAGCAGTTCTTC.

On this clone: Other DNA sequences of this sample code for an identical CDR3. This chain links TRBV18 with TRBJ2-5; TRBD1 aligns across 9 bases. Germline loops: CDR1 KGHSH, CDR2 LQKENI. CDR3 length: 15 residues. The trim removed 3 bases at V and 5 bases at J, leaving 7 bases unmatched. The CDR3 DNA reads TGTGCCAGCTCACCTCCGGGACAGGGAAGGGAGACCCAGTACTTC. Residues: CASSPPGQGRETQYF. The whole variable domain, filled in from reference TRBV18 and TRBJ2-5, reads NAGVMQNPRHLVRRRGQEARLRCSPMKGHSHVYWYRQLPEEGLKFMVYLQKENIIDESGMPKERFSAEFPKEGPSILRIQQVVRGDSAAYFCASSPPGQGRETQYFGPGTRLLVL.

The chain links TRBV10-2 to TRBJ2-3; 7 nucleotides match TRBD2. CDR1 and CDR2 from the germline V gene are WSHSY and SAAADI. The V and J ends lost 3 bases and 8 bases, in that order; junction bases with no gene match: 11. The CDR3 length is 15 residues. CDR3 DNA sequence: TGCGCCAGCAGTGACGGACGGGGAGGGGTCGGTACGCAGTATTTT. Protein: CASSDGRGGVGTQYF.

The chain has TRBV6-1 and TRBJ2-7; D gene uncertain. From germline, CDR1 is MNHNS and CDR2 SASEGT. V was pared by 2 bases and J by 7 bases, with 12 bases between. The CDR3 extends over 13 amino acids. CDR3 bases: TGTGCCAGCAGTGAACTTCTGGGATCAGAGCAGTACTTC. Its protein is CASSELLGSEQYF.

The V call is TRBV9, the J call TRBJ1-6, with 9 positions matching TRBD1. The V gene's germline CDR1 is SGDLS and CDR2 YYNGEE. The CDR3 length is 15 residues. Trimming cost V 4 bases and J 8 bases; bases outside gene matches: 7. This CDR3 is CASSIKDRGHSPLHF. CDR3 DNA: TGTGCCAGCAGCATCAAGGACAGGGGACATTCACCCCTCCACTTT.

The V and J genes are TRBV30 and TRBJ1-1; tentative D call: TRBD1 (5 bases). Germline V gene sequence: CDR1 GTSNPN, CDR2 SVGIG (reference sequence). The germline V and J ends were trimmed by 0 bases and 6 bases, with 17 bases remaining between them. The CDR3 extends over 15 amino acids. The CDR3: CAWSVRGLVSAEAFF. The CDR3 nucleotides are TGTGCCTGGAGTGTAAGGGGTTTGGTCTCAGCTGAAGCTTTCTTT.

J is TRBJ2-7 and V is TRBV29-1; 7 nucleotides line up with TRBD1. Trimming removed 5 bases from V and 3 bases from J; junction bases left unmatched: 4. CDR3 size: 12 residues. Germline assignment: CDR1 SQVTM and CDR2 ANQGSEA. The CDR3 region has the DNA TGCAGCGTTACGGACAGGAACTACGAGCAGTACTTC. It specifies CSVTDRNYEQYF.

The chain employs TRBV7-9 and TRBJ1-2; D unresolved. CDR3 length: 13 residues. CDR1 and CDR2 from the germline V gene are SEHNR and FQNEAQ (reference sequence). Deletions cut 5 bases from V and 0 bases from J, with 7 bases between. The CDR3 reads CASSRETNYGYTF. For the CDR3, the DNA is TGTGCCAGCAGCAGAGAGACTAACTATGGCTACACCTTC.

This clone was seen once. CDR3 loop: CASSDVRVTDTQYF. The CDR3 DNA is TGTGCCAGCAGTGATGTCCGGGTTACAGATACGCAGTATTTT. This chain links TRBV2 with TRBJ2-3; D not certain. Germline-derived CDR1 and CDR2 are SNHLY and FYNNEI. The V end lost 3 bases, the J end lost 3 bases, and 10 bases lay between the germline ends. CDR3 length: 14 amino acids.

The V and J genes are TRBV6-6 and TRBJ2-1; TRBD1 matches at 9 bases. This CDR3 has 16 amino acids. CDR1 is MNHNY and CDR2 is SVGAGI in the germline V gene (reference sequence). Trimming took 6 bases from V and 3 from J; bases not matched to a gene: 9. In DNA form, the CDR3 reads TGTGCCAGCAGCTCCTCCGGGACAGGGATCTACAATGAGCAGTTCTTC. This codes for CASSSSGTGIYNEQFF.

This chain links TRBV30 with TRBJ2-5, with D possibly being TRBD2 (6 bases). The CDR3 loop spans 14 amino acids. The ends were cut back, 2 bases at V and 5 bases at J, with 15 bases in the middle. Germline V gene sequence: CDR1 GTSNPN, CDR2 SVGIG (reference sequence). The CDR3: CAWSRDSLVETQYF. The CDR3 coding sequence is TGTGCCTGGAGTCGGGACTCCCTGGTGGAGACCCAGTACTTC.

This chain joins TRBV6-5 and TRBJ1-5; D unresolved. Trimming pared 4 bases from V and 6 bases from J, leaving 10 bases between. Germline V CDR1 and CDR2: MNHEY, SVGAGI. There are 13 residues in the CDR3. CDR3 amino acids: CASSSIGGQPQHF. The CDR3 DNA reads as TGTGCCAGCAGTTCCATTGGAGGTCAGCCCCAGCATTTT.

The chain employs TRBV28 and TRBJ1-1; no clear D. V was trimmed by 3 bases and J by 3 bases, leaving 8 bases between them. The germline V gene encodes CDR1 MDHEN and CDR2 SYDVKM. This CDR3 is built from 13 residues. Written as DNA, the CDR3 is TGTGCCAGCAGTTTTGTCCTGCACACTGAAGCTTTCTTT. Amino acids: CASSFVLHTEAFF.

The chain combines TRBV27 with TRBJ1-5; TRBD1 matches at 7 bases. Germline trimming cut 4 bases from V and 5 bases from J; bases unmatched to any gene: 14. CDR1 is MNHEY and CDR2 is SMNVEV in the germline V gene (reference sequence). The CDR3 runs 17 residues. The CDR3 protein is CASSSRSTGDWHQPQHF. The CDR3 DNA follows: TGTGCCAGCAGTTCCCGATCAACAGGGGATTGGCATCAGCCCCAGCATTTT.

The rearrangement links TRBV6-1 to TRBJ1-4, with 9 bases that match TRBD1. CDR3 size: 15 residues. CDR1 MNHNS and CDR2 SASEGT come from the germline V gene. After removal of 4 bases from V and 5 bases from J, the junction contained 5 bases not matched to a gene. CDR3 coding DNA: TGTGCCAGCAGTGGATCCGGGACAGGGAATGAAAAACTGTTTTTT. Residues: CASSGSGTGNEKLFF.

This rearrangement joins TRBV4-1 to TRBJ2-3, with 8 nucleotides matching TRBD2. The V segment lost 1 base and the J segment 2 bases; nucleotides outside the gene matches: 8. Germline V CDR1 and CDR2: MGHRA, YSYEKL. CDR3 size: 17 residues. DNA of the CDR3: TGCGCCAGCAGCCAAGTCCGAGCGGGGGTCCCCACAGATACGCAGTATTTT. This encodes CASSQVRAGVPTDTQYF.

V and J are TRBV28 and TRBJ1-6; TRBD1 aligns across 7 bases. Germline V gene data show CDR1 as MDHEN and CDR2 as SYDVKM. The CDR3 is 15 amino acids. J lost 10 bases, V lost 1 base, and 7 bases had no gene match. In DNA, the CDR3 is TGTGCCAGCAGTTTATTGTCAGGGGGGGAATCACCCCTCCACTTT. It is translated as CASSLLSGGESPLHF.

The genes are TRBV28 and TRBJ2-5; perhaps TRBD2 as D (6 bases). V lost 10 bases and J lost 3, with 18 bases in between. Germline V gene lookup returns CDR1 MDHEN and CDR2 SYDVKM. The CDR3 sequence is 14 residues long. The CDR3 bases are TGTGCCACACTCAAGGGCGGGGTTAAAGAGACCCAGTACTTC. Protein sequence: CATLKGGVKETQYF.

The chain is built from TRBV28 and TRBJ1-2; D not certain. The germline V gene has CDR1 MDHEN and CDR2 SYDVKM. The CDR3 sequence is 13 residues long. Deletions cut 4 bases from V and 5 bases from J, with 11 bases between. DNA of the CDR3: TGTGCCAGCAGTTCGACCGATAAATATGGCTACACCTTC. Its protein product is CASSSTDKYGYTF.

The V call is TRBV28, the J call TRBJ1-1; 7 bases fit TRBD1. Trimming cost V 2 bases and J 4 bases; bases outside gene matches: 10. This CDR3 region has 16 residues. Germline lookup yields CDR1 MDHEN and CDR2 SYDVKM. CDR3 sequence (DNA): TGTGCCAGCAGTTTAATTGCACAGGGGATTGTCACTGAAGCTTTCTTT. It yields the protein CASSLIAQGIVTEAFF.

This sequence joins TRBV18 and TRBJ2-2, with TRBD1 matching over 9 bases. The CDR3 sequence is 15 residues long. Germline V CDR1 and CDR2: KGHSH, LQKENI. V lost 3 bases to trimming and J lost 5 bases; unmatched junction nucleotides: 4. CDR3 amino acids: CASSPGQGRTGELFF. The CDR3 nucleotides are TGTGCCAGCTCACCGGGACAGGGCCGGACCGGGGAGCTGTTTTTT.

The chain combines TRBV10-1 with TRBJ1-5; D unresolved. V was pared by 2 bases and J by 7 bases, with 9 bases between. The CDR3 totals 13 residues. Germline V gene lookup returns CDR1 WNHNN and CDR2 SYGVQD (reference sequence). DNA for the CDR3: TGCGCCAGCAGTGAGAATATGGGGCAGCCCCAGCATTTT. This codes for CASSENMGQPQHF.

About this clone: Distinct nucleotide sequences in the sample also encode this CDR3. The V call is TRBV7-2, the J call TRBJ1-1; D is uncertain. The germline CDR1 and CDR2 sequences are SGHTA and FQGNSA. CDR3 size: 13 residues. The ends were cut back, 3 bases at V and 1 base at J, with 6 bases in the middle. This CDR3 reads CASSFGENTEAFF. CDR3 bases: TGTGCCAGCAGCTTTGGGGAGAACACTGAAGCTTTCTTT.

The rearrangement links TRBV28 to TRBJ1-2; 11 positions match TRBD1. The CDR3 contains 14 residues. With V trimmed by 8 bases and J by 5 bases, 7 bases remained unmatched. Looked up from germline, CDR1 is MDHEN and CDR2 is SYDVKM. The CDR3 bases are TGTGCCAGCTTATTGGGACAGGGGGTGTATGGCTACACCTTC. Protein sequence: CASLLGQGVYGYTF.